This T cell receptor beta chain derives from a study of a mutant IDH1 vaccine in newly diagnosed glioma. About the research overall: Vaccines were begun 4-6 weeks after radiotherapy alone, or with temozolomide cycles. A 62.5% male, approximately 40% female split and a mean age of 40.4 years characterized treated patients. Week 35 held visit V12, while week 47 held visit V13.

The CDR3 covers 15 residues. Germline CDR1 SGHTA, CDR2 FQGNSA. V was trimmed by 2 bases and J by 5 bases, leaving 15 bases between them. Measured with immunoSEQ multiplex PCR; TCRdb has only the in-frame clones, and not every one. This table has tens of thousands of clones, less than 85% appearing once. In the case of this clone: Its antigen remains unknown.

Time point: week 47, end of study. The vaccine gave 300 ug of a 20-mer mutant IDH1 peptide subcutaneously per dose. Sequenced material: PBMCs, taken from a glioma patient whose treatment included an IDH1 peptide vaccine. The rearrangement links TRBV7-2 to TRBJ1-1, with D perhaps matching TRBD1 (5 bases). This receptor was taken from a man between 18 and 35 years old with glioma. Some clones in this sample may be carry-over from other donors' samples. CDR3 residues: CASSLSAGRGTEAFF. The CDR3, as DNA: TGTGCCAGCAGCTTATCGGCGGGGCGGGGGACTGAAGCTTTCTTT.